The T cell receptor (beta chain) under discussion was sequenced for a study of shared T cell receptors in the human thymus. Only one count was recorded for this clone. Trimming took off 9 bases at V and 3 bases at J, with 15 bases between the two ends. The CDR3 has 14 amino acids. Germline V gene sequence: CDR1 MNHNS, CDR2 SASEGT. The data were produced by immunoSEQ multiplex PCR, yet TCRdb's version contains in-frame clones alone and is incomplete. The sample has hundreds of thousands of clones, approximately 85% seen once. These data also featured in a second study, about human thymus T cells. According to that study: Healthy Finnish infants undergoing corrective surgery for congenital heart defects were used as donors. Thymus pieces cut out during corrective heart surgery were the tissue that was used. Biased V and J segment usage appeared in thymus and peripheral blood. Related research examined unrelated individuals and reported that their thymic repertoires overlapped highly.

The sample consisted of thymocytes. This chain connects TRBV6-1 to TRBJ1-5; weak D call: TRBD1 (5 bases). The TCR comes from a girl younger than two with a congenital heart defect. CDR3 nucleotide sequence: TGTGCCAGTCTCCGGCAGGACACCAATCAGCCCCAGCATTTT. Protein product: CASLRQDTNQPQHF.